These 14 T cell receptor beta chains were all obtained from the same sample, sequenced in a study of cytomegalovirus exposure and HLA in healthy donors. The PCR made use of 60 Vbeta and 13 Jbeta primers. The assay was immunoSEQ multiplex PCR, and TCRdb's table has in-frame clones only and misses some. This table has approximately 130,000 clones, approximately 89% appearing once. The sample consisted of PBMCs. These receptor sequences come from a woman aged 25 to 39 in good health and CMV-seropositive.

The CDR3 loop is CASARGGPYNEQFF. Written as DNA, the CDR3 is TGTGCTAGCGCACGCGGGGGCCCCTACAATGAGCAGTTCTTC. The gene calls are TRBV7-7 and TRBJ2-1, with D possibly being TRBD2 (7 bases). This CDR3 is built from 14 residues. Germline CDR1 is SSHAT and CDR2 is FNYEAQ (reference sequence).

V usage is TRBV5-1 and J usage is TRBJ2-3; a weak D match, TRBD2 (6 bases). V lost 1 base, J lost 4 bases, and 16 bases lay in between. The CDR3 loop spans 16 amino acids. Germline assignment: CDR1 SGHRS and CDR2 YFSETQ. The CDR3 loop reads CASSLQGLSGSDTQYF. The CDR3 DNA is TGCGCCAGCAGCTTGCAGGGACTTTCAGGATCAGATACGCAGTATTTT.

V is TRBV6-5 and J is TRBJ1-1, with no clear D. V lost 2 bases, J lost 4 bases, and 11 bases lay in between. The CDR3 loop spans 14 amino acids. Germline lookup yields CDR1 MNHEY and CDR2 SVGAGI. DNA of the CDR3: TGTGCCAGCAGTTACGACGGAGGCGGCACTGAAGCTTTCTTT. It yields the protein CASSYDGGGTEAFF.

The chain combines TRBV11-3 with TRBJ2-7; D is possibly TRBD1 (5 bases). The V end lost 5 bases, the J end lost 5 bases, and 13 bases lay between the germline ends. Germline V gives CDR1 SGHNT, CDR2 YENEEA. This CDR3 region has 13 residues. The CDR3: CASSQSTDHEQYF. DNA of the CDR3: TGTGCCAGCAGCCAATCGACAGATCACGAGCAGTACTTC.

This clone has more than one count but fewer than ten. The chain has TRBV6-5 and TRBJ2-5; D not resolved. Germline V gene data show CDR1 as MNHEY and CDR2 as SVGAGI. The CDR3 is 13 amino acids. With 3 bases removed from V and 0 bases from J, the gap between germline ends came to 5 bases. The chain's CDR3 is CASSYSYQETQYF. The DNA for the CDR3 is TGTGCCAGCAGTTATAGCTACCAAGAGACCCAGTACTTC.

The rearrangement uses TRBV7-9 and TRBJ2-2, with TRBD1 matching over 8 bases. Germline assignment: CDR1 SEHNR and CDR2 FQNEAQ (reference sequence). Trimming at V came to 5 bases and at J to 5 bases, leaving 13 bases not matched to a gene. The CDR3 spans 17 residues. The CDR3 reads CASSLPPDRELTGELFF. As DNA, the CDR3 is TGTGCCAGCAGCCTCCCGCCGGACAGGGAGTTGACCGGGGAGCTGTTTTTT.

The chain uses TRBV5-1 and TRBJ2-2; D possibly corresponds to TRBD1 (6 bases). The CDR3 runs to 18 residues. V lost 2 bases to trimming and J lost 5 bases, with 22 bases between them. The germline CDR1 and CDR2 sequences are SGHRS and YFSETQ. This CDR3 is CASSFSIATGGWTGELFF. The CDR3 DNA reads as TGCGCCAGCAGCTTTTCAATAGCGACAGGAGGCTGGACCGGGGAGCTGTTTTTT.

Written as DNA, the CDR3 is TGCAGCGTGAGACAGGGAACTGAAGCTTTCTTT. This encodes CSVRQGTEAFF. The V call is TRBV29-1, the J call TRBJ1-1; 7 bases are shared with TRBD1. Trimming at V came to 6 bases and at J to 5 bases, leaving 3 bases not matched to a gene. Germline values: CDR1 SQVTM, CDR2 ANQGSEA. The CDR3 is made up of 11 amino acids.

The rearrangement links TRBV5-1 to TRBJ1-4; D perhaps matches TRBD1 (5 bases). This CDR3 is built from 15 residues. Germline V gene sequence: CDR1 SGHRS, CDR2 YFSETQ. The V end was cut by 2 bases, the J end by 4 bases, with 12 bases between. The CDR3 reads CASSFAGQGNEKLFF. CDR3 nucleotides: TGCGCCAGCAGCTTTGCGGGGCAAGGTAATGAAAAACTGTTTTTT.

The V gene is TRBV30, the J gene TRBJ1-4; 8 bases agree with TRBD1. The V and J ends lost 3 bases and 11 bases, in that order; junction bases with no gene match: 14. The CDR3 spans 15 residues. Germline CDR1 reads GTSNPN; CDR2 reads SVGIG (reference sequence). The CDR3 DNA sequence: TGTGCCTGGAGCACGCCGACAGGGGAACGGGCCAAACTGTTTTTT. It codes for CAWSTPTGERAKLFF.

This clone was seen only once. The chain combines TRBV2 with TRBJ2-7; D gene ambiguous. Germline CDR1 SNHLY, CDR2 FYNNEI. V was clipped by 3 bases and J by 3 bases, with 9 bases between them. The CDR3 extends over 13 amino acids. The CDR3 here is CASSEGRYYEQYF. DNA of the CDR3: TGTGCCAGCAGTGAGGGCAGGTACTACGAGCAGTACTTC.

The chain has TRBV9 and TRBJ2-7; 7 bases line up with TRBD2. The CDR3 spans 16 residues. From germline, CDR1 is SGDLS and CDR2 YYNGEE. The ends lost 4 bases at V and 0 bases at J; junction bases unmatched: 10. Here the CDR3 reads CASSPFTGGGSYEQYF. The CDR3 DNA reads TGTGCCAGCAGCCCTTTTACAGGCGGGGGCTCCTACGAGCAGTACTTC.

With regard to this clone: Other nucleotide sequences from this sample produce the same CDR3. V and J are TRBV27 and TRBJ1-5, with TRBD1 identical over 11 bases. Germline CDR1 MNHEY, CDR2 SMNVEV (reference sequence). The CDR3 extends over 13 amino acids. V gave up 5 bases and J gave up 6 bases; unmatched junction bases: 0. CDR3 sequence (DNA): TGTGCCAGCAGTGGGACAGGGGGTCAGCCCCAGCATTTT. This encodes CASSGTGGQPQHF.

The rearrangement uses TRBV9 and TRBJ1-1; D might be TRBD1 (5 bases). This CDR3 has 13 residues. The germline V gene has CDR1 SGDLS and CDR2 YYNGEE. V was clipped by 4 bases and J by 7 bases, with 14 bases between them. In nucleotides, the CDR3 is TGTGCCAGCAGCCCCACGGGGCGGGATGAAGCTTTCTTT. Its protein product is CASSPTGRDEAFF.